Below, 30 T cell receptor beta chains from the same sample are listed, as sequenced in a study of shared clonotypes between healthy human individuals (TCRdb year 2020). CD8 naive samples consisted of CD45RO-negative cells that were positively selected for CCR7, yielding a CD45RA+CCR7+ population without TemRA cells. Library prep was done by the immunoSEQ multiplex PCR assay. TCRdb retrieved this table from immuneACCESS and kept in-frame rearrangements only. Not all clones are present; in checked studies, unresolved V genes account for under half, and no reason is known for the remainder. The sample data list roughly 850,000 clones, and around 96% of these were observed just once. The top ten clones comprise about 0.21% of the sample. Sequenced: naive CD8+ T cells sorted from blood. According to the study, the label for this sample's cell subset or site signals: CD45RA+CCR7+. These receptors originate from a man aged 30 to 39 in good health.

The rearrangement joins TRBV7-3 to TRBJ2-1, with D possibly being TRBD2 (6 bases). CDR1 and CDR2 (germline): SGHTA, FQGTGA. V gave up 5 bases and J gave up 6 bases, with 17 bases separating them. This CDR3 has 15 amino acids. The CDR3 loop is CASSKSSVPANEQFF. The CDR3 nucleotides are TGTGCCAGCAGCAAGTCTAGCGTCCCAGCCAATGAGCAGTTCTTC.

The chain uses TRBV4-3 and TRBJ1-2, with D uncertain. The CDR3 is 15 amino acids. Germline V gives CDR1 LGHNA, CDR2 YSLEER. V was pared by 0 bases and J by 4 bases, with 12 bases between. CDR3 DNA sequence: TGCGCCAGCAGCCAAGATCGATGGGCTAGCTATGGCTACACCTTC. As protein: CASSQDRWASYGYTF.

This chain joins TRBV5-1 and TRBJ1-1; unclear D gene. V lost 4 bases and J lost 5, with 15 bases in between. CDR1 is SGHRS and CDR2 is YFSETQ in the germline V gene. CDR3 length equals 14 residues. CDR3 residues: CASSLTRKPTEAFF. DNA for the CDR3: TGCGCCAGCAGCCTAACACGGAAACCGACTGAAGCTTTCTTT.

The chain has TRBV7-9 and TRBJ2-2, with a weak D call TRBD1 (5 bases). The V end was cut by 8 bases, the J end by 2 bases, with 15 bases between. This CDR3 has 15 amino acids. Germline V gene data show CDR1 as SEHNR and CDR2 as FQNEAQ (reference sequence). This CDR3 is CASGATAPNTGELFF. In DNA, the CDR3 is TGTGCCAGCGGCGCGACAGCTCCTAACACCGGGGAGCTGTTTTTT.

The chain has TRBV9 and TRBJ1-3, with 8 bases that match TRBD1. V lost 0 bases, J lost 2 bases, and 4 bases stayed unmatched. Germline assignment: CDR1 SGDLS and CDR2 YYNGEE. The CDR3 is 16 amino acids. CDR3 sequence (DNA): TGTGCCAGCAGCGTAGTAACAGGGGGGCCTGGAAACACCATATATTTT. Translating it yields CASSVVTGGPGNTIYF.

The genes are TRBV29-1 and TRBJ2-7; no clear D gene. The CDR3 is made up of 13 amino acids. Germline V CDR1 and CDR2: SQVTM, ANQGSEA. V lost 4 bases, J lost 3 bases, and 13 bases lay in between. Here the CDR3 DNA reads TGCAGCGTTGGGCCGGTGGGGAACTACGAGCAGTACTTC. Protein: CSVGPVGNYEQYF.

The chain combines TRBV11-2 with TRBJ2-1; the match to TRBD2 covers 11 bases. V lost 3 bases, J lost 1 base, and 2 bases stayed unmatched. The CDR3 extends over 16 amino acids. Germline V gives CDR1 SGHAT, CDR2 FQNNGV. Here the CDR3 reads CASSFLAGGSYNEQFF. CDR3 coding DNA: TGTGCCAGCAGCTTCCTAGCGGGAGGATCCTACAATGAGCAGTTCTTC.

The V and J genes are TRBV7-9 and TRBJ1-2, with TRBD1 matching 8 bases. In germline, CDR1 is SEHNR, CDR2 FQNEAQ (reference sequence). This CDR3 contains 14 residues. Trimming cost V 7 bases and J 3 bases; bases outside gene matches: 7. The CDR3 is CASTAGTGDYGYTF. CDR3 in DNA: TGTGCCAGCACCGCGGGGACAGGAGACTATGGCTACACCTTC.

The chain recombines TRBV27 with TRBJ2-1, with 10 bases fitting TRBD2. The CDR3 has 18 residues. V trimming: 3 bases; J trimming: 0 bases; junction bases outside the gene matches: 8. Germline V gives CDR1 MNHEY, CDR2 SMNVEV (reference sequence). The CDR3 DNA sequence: TGTGCCAGCAGTTTTTCAGCGGGAGGGCCGAGCTCCTACAATGAGCAGTTCTTC. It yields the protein CASSFSAGGPSSYNEQFF.

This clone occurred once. The CDR3 sequence is CASTLSGRLADGYTF. DNA of the CDR3: TGTGCCAGCACCTTATCCGGTAGGTTGGCGGATGGCTACACCTTC. The chain employs TRBV9 and TRBJ1-2; D unclear. The germline V and J ends were trimmed by 6 bases and 6 bases, with 21 bases remaining between them. CDR3 length: 15 amino acids. Germline values: CDR1 SGDLS, CDR2 YYNGEE. Full variable domain (rest looked up from reference TRBV9 and TRBJ1-2): DSGVTQTPKHLITATGQRVTLRCSPRSGDLSVYWYQQSLDQGLQFLIQYYNGEERAKGNILERFSAQQFPDLHSELNLSSLELGDSALYFCASTLSGRLADGYTFGSGTRLTVV.

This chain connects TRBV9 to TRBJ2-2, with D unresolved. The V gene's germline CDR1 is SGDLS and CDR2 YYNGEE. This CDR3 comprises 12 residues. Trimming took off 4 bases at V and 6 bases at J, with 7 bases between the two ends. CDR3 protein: CASSSDSGELFF. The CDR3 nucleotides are TGTGCCAGCAGCTCCGACTCCGGGGAGCTGTTTTTT. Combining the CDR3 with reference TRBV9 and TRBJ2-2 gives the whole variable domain DSGVTQTPKHLITATGQRVTLRCSPRSGDLSVYWYQQSLDQGLQFLIQYYNGEERAKGNILERFSAQQFPDLHSELNLSSLELGDSALYFCASSSDSGELFFGEGSRLTVL.

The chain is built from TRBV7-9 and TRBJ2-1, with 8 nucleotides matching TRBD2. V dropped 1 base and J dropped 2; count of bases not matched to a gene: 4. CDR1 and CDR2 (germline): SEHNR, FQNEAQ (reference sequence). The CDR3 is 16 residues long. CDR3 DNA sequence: TGTGCCAGCAGCTTAGGACTAGCGATTGCCTACAATGAGCAGTTCTTC. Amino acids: CASSLGLAIAYNEQFF.

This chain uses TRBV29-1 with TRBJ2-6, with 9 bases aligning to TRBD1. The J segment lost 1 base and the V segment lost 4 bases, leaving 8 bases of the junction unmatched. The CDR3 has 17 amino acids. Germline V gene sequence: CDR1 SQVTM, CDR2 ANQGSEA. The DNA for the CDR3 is TGCAGCGTTGGGGACAGGGTTTTCGCTTCTGGGGCCAACGTCCTGACTTTC. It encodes CSVGDRVFASGANVLTF.

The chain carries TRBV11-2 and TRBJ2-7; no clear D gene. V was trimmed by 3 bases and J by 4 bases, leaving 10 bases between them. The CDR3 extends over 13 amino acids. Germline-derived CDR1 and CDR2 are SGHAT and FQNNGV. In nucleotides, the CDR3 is TGTGCCAGCAGCTTCGCTACTGGTTACGAGCAGTACTTC. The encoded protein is CASSFATGYEQYF.

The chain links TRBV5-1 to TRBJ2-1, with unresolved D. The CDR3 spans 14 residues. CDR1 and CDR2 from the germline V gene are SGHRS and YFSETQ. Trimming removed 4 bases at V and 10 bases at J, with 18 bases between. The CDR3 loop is CASSEALGFREQFF. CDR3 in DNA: TGCGCCAGCAGCGAAGCATTAGGGTTCAGGGAGCAGTTCTTC.

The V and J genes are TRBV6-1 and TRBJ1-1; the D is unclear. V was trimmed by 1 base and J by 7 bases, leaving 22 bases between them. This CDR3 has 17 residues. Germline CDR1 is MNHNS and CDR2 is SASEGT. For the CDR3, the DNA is TGTGCCAGCAGTGAAGACGGAACCTACCGGGAAACATATGAAGCTTTCTTT. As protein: CASSEDGTYRETYEAFF.

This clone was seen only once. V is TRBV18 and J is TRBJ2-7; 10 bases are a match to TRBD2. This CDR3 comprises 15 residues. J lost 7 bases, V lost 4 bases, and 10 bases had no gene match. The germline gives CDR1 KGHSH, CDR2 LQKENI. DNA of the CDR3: TGTGCCAGCTCACAAAGGCTAGCGGGAGATTCGGAGCAGTACTTC. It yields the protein CASSQRLAGDSEQYF.

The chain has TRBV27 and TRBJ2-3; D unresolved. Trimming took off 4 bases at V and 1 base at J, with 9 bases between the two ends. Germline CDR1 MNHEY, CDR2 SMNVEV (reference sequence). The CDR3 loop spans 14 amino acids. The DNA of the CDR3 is TGTGCCAGCAGTTACCTCCCGGGCACAGATACGCAGTATTTT. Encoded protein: CASSYLPGTDTQYF.

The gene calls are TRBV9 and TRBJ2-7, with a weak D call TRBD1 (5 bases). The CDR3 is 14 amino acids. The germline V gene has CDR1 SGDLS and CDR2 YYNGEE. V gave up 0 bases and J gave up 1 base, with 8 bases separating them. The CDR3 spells CASSVEGVSYEQYF. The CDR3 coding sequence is TGTGCCAGCAGCGTAGAAGGGGTTTCCTACGAGCAGTACTTC.

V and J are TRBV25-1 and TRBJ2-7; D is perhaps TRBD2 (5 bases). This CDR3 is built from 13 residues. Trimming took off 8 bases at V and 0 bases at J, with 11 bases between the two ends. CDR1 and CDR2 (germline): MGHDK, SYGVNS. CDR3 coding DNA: TGTGCCAGCCTGGACTTTCACTCCTACGAGCAGTACTTC. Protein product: CASLDFHSYEQYF.

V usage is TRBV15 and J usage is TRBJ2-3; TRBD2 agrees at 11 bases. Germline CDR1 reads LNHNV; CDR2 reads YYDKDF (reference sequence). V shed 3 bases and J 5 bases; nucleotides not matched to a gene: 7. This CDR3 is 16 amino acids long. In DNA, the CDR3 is TGTGCCACCAGCAGCCTACTAGCGGGAGAGTTAGATACGCAGTATTTT. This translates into CATSSLLAGELDTQYF.

The CDR3 spells CASSPTGLAGVLGYEQYF. Written as DNA, the CDR3 is TGCGCCAGCAGCCCAACGGGACTAGCGGGAGTCCTTGGCTACGAGCAGTACTTC. The rearrangement links TRBV5-1 to TRBJ2-7; 14 bases agree with TRBD2. Germline V lookup: CDR1 SGHRS, CDR2 YFSETQ. This CDR3 is 18 amino acids long. V trimming: 4 bases; J trimming: 3 bases; junction bases outside the gene matches: 12.

In DNA form, the CDR3 reads TGTGCCAGCAGCTCAGGGGATGGCTACACCTTC. Protein sequence: CASSSGDGYTF. The rearrangement links TRBV7-8 to TRBJ1-2; possibly TRBD1 for D (6 bases). The germline gives CDR1 SGHVS, CDR2 FQNEAQ. V lost 4 bases to trimming and J lost 6 bases, with 6 bases between them. The CDR3 contains 11 residues.

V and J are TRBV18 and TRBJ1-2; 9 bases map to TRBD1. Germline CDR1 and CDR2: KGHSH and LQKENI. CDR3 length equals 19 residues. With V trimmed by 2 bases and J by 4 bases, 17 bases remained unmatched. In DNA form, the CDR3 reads TGTGCCAGCTCACCAGTCGGGCCGGGACAGGGCCAATATCGCTATGGCTACACCTTC. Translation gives CASSPVGPGQGQYRYGYTF. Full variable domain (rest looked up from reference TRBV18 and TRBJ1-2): NAGVMQNPRHLVRRRGQEARLRCSPMKGHSHVYWYRQLPEEGLKFMVYLQKENIIDESGMPKERFSAEFPKEGPSILRIQQVVRGDSAAYFCASSPVGPGQGQYRYGYTFGSGTRLTVV.

The CDR3 sequence: CASSRDTRGAKNIQYF. The CDR3 DNA reads as TGTGCCAGCAGCCGGGACACCCGAGGGGCCAAAAACATTCAGTACTTC. The rearrangement links TRBV7-6 to TRBJ2-4; maybe TRBD1 (6 bases). V lost 5 bases and J lost 1, with 15 bases in between. The CDR3 is made up of 16 amino acids. Per germline, CDR1 SGHVS and CDR2 FNYEAQ. The full variable domain, rest sourced from reference TRBV7-6 and TRBJ2-4, is GAGVSQSPRYKVTKRGQDVALRCDPISGHVSLYWYRQALGQGPEFLTYFNYEAQQDKSGLPNDRFSAERPEGSISTLTIQRTEQRDSAMYRCASSRDTRGAKNIQYFGAGTRLSVL.

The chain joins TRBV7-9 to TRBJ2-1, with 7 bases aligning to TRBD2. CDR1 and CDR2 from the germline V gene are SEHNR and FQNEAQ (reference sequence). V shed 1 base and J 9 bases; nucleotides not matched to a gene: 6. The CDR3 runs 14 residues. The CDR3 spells CASSLGNQRGEQFF. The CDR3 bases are TGTGCCAGCAGCTTAGGAAATCAGCGGGGTGAGCAGTTCTTC.

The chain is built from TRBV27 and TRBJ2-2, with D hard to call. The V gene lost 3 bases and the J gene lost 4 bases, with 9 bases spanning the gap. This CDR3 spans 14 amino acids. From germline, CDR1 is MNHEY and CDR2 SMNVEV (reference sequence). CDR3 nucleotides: TGTGCCAGCAGTTTTCTGGTAGGCACCGGGGAGCTGTTTTTT. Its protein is CASSFLVGTGELFF.

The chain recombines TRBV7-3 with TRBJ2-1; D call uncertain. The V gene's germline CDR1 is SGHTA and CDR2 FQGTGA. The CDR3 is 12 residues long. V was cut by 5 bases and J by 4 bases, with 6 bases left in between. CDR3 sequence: CASSEAYNEQFF. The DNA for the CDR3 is TGTGCCAGCAGCGAAGCATACAATGAGCAGTTCTTC.

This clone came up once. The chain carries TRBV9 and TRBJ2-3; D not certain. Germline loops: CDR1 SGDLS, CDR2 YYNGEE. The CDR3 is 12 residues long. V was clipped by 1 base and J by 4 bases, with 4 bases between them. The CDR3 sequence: CASSVHPDTQYF. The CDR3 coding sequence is TGTGCCAGCAGCGTACATCCAGATACGCAGTATTTT.

CDR3 bases: TGTGCCAGCAGAACCGGGTTCTGGACTGAAGCTTTCTTT. The encoded protein is CASRTGFWTEAFF. The V and J genes are TRBV6-5 and TRBJ1-1; no firm D call. The CDR3 extends over 13 amino acids. Germline V CDR1 and CDR2: MNHEY, SVGAGI. Trimming took off 6 bases at V and 5 bases at J, with 13 bases between the two ends.